This T cell receptor beta chain was identified during a study of glioma-infiltrating T cells after dendritic cell vaccination. Across the study: Monocyte-derived dendritic cells, cultured about 7 days with IL-4 and GM-CSF, were pulsed with autologous tumor lysate.

The CDR3 consists of 15 residues. Losses at the gene ends were 1 base for V and 4 bases for J; bases not matched to a gene: 1. Germline V gives CDR1 SEHNR, CDR2 FQNEAQ (reference sequence). Sequencing was performed with immunoSEQ multiplex PCR; in TCRdb, only in-frame clones are kept and a portion is missing. The table shows under 40,000 clones, with 90% occurring only once. The source material was blood, sampled before dendritic cell vaccination. The clonotype originates from a human donor with glioblastoma. The chain links TRBV7-9 to TRBJ2-1, with TRBD2 matching over 10 bases. The CDR3 bases are TGTGCCAGCAGCTTAGAACTAGCGGGGTACAATGAGCAGTTCTTC. Translating gives CASSLELAGYNEQFF.